The 2 T cell receptor beta chains in this list originate from one sample, sequenced in a study of siplizumab effects on memory and regulatory T cells. The repertoire was sequenced with immunoSEQ multiplex PCR; TCRdb's copy has only in-frame clones and lacks some. This sample has nearly 85,000 clones, with about nine tenths found just once. Specimen: Tregs sorted from blood. The receptors shown here come from a human donor in good health.

This clone was detected only once. The rearrangement joins TRBV5-1 to TRBJ2-7, with TRBD1 matching 7 bases. CDR1 is SGHRS and CDR2 is YFSETQ in the germline V gene. The CDR3 sequence is 12 residues long. The J segment lost 6 bases and the V segment lost 5 bases, leaving 5 bases of the junction unmatched. CDR3: CASSFTGVEQYF. CDR3 DNA sequence: TGCGCCAGCAGTTTTACAGGGGTCGAGCAGTACTTC.

This chain joins TRBV19 and TRBJ2-3; D assignment may be TRBD1 or TRBD2 (5 bases each). V dropped 3 bases and J dropped 8 bases, with 21 bases sitting between them. The germline V gene has CDR1 LNHDA and CDR2 SQIVND (reference sequence). CDR3 length: 16 amino acids. The CDR3 DNA reads TGTGCCAGTAGTATCCTCCGGGGAGAGGGGTCAGGTACGCAGTATTTT. Encoded protein: CASSILRGEGSGTQYF.